Below, 22 T cell receptor beta chains from the same sample are listed, as sequenced in a study of T cells in Graves' hyperthyroidism and ophthalmopathy. The TCR beta CDR3 regions underwent amplification using RNA transcripts as the source. A set of HTBI primers served as the primers for a first-round RT-PCR of the TCR CDR3. TCRdb ran MiXCR on the multiplex PCR reads and lists one entry per CDR3 protein. This sample carries hundreds of thousands of distinct CDR3 sequences, 12% to 15% of them seen once, and the ten largest clones take roughly 10%. Specimen: blood. These TCRs come from a young woman with Graves' hyperthyroidism.

This clonotype was detected a few times. The rearrangement links TRBV2 to TRBJ2-2; TRBD1 is a possible D gene (5 bases). Germline loops: CDR1 SNHLY, CDR2 FYNNEI. V lost 10 bases to trimming and J lost 4 bases, with 10 bases between them. The CDR3 runs 12 residues. This CDR3 reads CANTGFTGELFF. In nucleotides, the CDR3 is TGTGCCAATACAGGATTCACCGGGGAGCTGTTTTTT.

This sequence joins TRBV6-2 or TRBV6-3 and TRBJ2-1; 16 nucleotides line up with TRBD2. Looked up from germline, CDR1 is MNHEY and CDR2 is SVGEGT. V trimming: 6 bases; J trimming: 14 bases; junction bases outside the gene matches: 7. The CDR3 has 14 amino acids. This CDR3 reads CASSPGLAGGRKFF. The CDR3 DNA sequence: TGTGCCAGCAGCCCGGGACTAGCGGGAGGGCGTAAGTTCTTC.

This clonotype came up many times. The V and J genes are TRBV12-3 or TRBV12-4 and TRBJ2-7; D remains unclear. The CDR3 totals 15 residues. Between the trimmed V and J ends, which lost 2 bases and 6 bases, there was a span of 17 bases. CDR3 nucleotides: TGTGCCAGCAGTTTACTAGGGCCGGCGATCGCCGAGCAGTACTTC. Its translation is CASSLLGPAIAEQYF.

This clonotype was seen many times. The chain uses TRBV7-9 and TRBJ2-1, with D tentatively TRBD1 (5 bases). V was trimmed by 1 base and J by 7 bases, leaving 20 bases between them. The CDR3 runs to 17 residues. From germline, CDR1 is SEHNR and CDR2 FQNEAQ (reference sequence). The CDR3 bases are TGTGCCAGCAGCTTAGTAGTTTACACTCAAGGGGTGAATGAGCAGTTCTTC. It is translated as CASSLVVYTQGVNEQFF.

The count of this clonotype is one. This chain joins TRBV4-2 and TRBJ2-2; unclear D gene. This CDR3 is built from 12 residues. The germline CDR1 and CDR2 sequences are LGHNA and YNFKEQ. The V end lost 6 bases, the J end lost 6 bases, and 8 bases lay between the germline ends. In DNA form, the CDR3 reads TGTGCCAGCAGAAATATGGCCGGGGAGCTGTTTTTT. Translation gives CASRNMAGELFF.

In this sample, this clonotype turned up many times. The V gene is TRBV3-1, the J gene TRBJ2-1, with TRBD2 matching 7 bases. V was clipped by 4 bases and J by 1 base; unmatched bases: 4. Germline loops: CDR1 LGHDT, CDR2 YNNKEL (reference sequence). This CDR3 has 15 amino acids. For the CDR3, the DNA is TGTGCCAGCAGCCCCGGGACTATTTCCTACAATGAGCAGTTCTTC. This gives the protein CASSPGTISYNEQFF.

This clonotype was observed a few times. The V and J genes are TRBV7-6 and TRBJ2-1; 8 bases fit TRBD2. CDR3 length: 16 amino acids. Unmatched junction bases numbered 4, after V lost 3 bases and J lost 0 bases. The germline CDR1 and CDR2 sequences are SGHVS and FNYEAQ. The CDR3 protein is CASSLETSVSYNEQFF. CDR3 in DNA: TGTGCCAGCAGCTTGGAGACTAGCGTCTCCTACAATGAGCAGTTCTTC.

This clonotype was observed a handful of times. The chain uses TRBV4-1 and TRBJ1-2; D not certain. This CDR3 is 11 amino acids long. Germline loops: CDR1 MGHRA, CDR2 YSYEKL. V lost 1 base, J lost 10 bases, and 7 bases lay in between. CDR3 in amino acids: CASSQGRIYTF. For the CDR3, the DNA is TGCGCCAGCAGCCAAGGACGGATCTACACCTTC.

This clonotype was observed a few times. The chain uses TRBV11-3 and TRBJ2-6; 9 bases align to TRBD2. With 5 bases clipped from V and 0 bases from J, the junction kept 8 bases outside the gene matches. The CDR3 loop spans 18 amino acids. Germline V CDR1 and CDR2: SGHNT, YENEEA. The CDR3 region has the DNA TGTGCCAGCAGCGCTGCACTAGCGGGCCTCTCTGGGGCCAACGTCCTGACTTTC. Residues: CASSAALAGLSGANVLTF.

The sample holds one count of this clonotype. The genes are TRBV27 and TRBJ1-5; 11 bases align to TRBD1. The germline gives CDR1 MNHEY, CDR2 SMNVEV (reference sequence). V shed 4 bases, J shed 8 bases, and the junction held 16 bases outside the gene matches. The CDR3 runs to 18 residues. The CDR3: CASSSRVYRDRGSKPQHF. The CDR3 region has the DNA TGTGCCAGCAGTTCCCGCGTATACCGGGACAGGGGGTCTAAGCCCCAGCATTTT.

The chain recombines TRBV28 with TRBJ2-1; TRBD2 matches at 10 bases. This CDR3 has 17 amino acids. J was trimmed by 7 bases and V by 3 bases; bases with no gene match: 12. Germline V gene lookup returns CDR1 MDHEN and CDR2 SYDVKM. The CDR3 is CASSLAAGGPGLNEQFF. CDR3 nucleotide sequence: TGTGCCAGCAGTTTGGCAGCGGGAGGGCCGGGGCTGAATGAGCAGTTCTTC.

The rearrangement links TRBV5-6 to TRBJ2-7, with a tentative D call TRBD2 (6 bases). The germline V and J ends were trimmed by 3 bases and 6 bases, with 13 bases remaining between them. The V gene's germline CDR1 is SGHDT and CDR2 YYEEEE. This CDR3 is built from 13 residues. In DNA, the CDR3 is TGTGCCAGCAGCTGGGACTCAACTGCCGAGCAGTACTTC. This codes for CASSWDSTAEQYF. Full variable domain (rest looked up from reference TRBV5-6 and TRBJ2-7): DAGVTQSPTHLIKTRGQQVTLRCSPKSGHDTVSWYQQALGQGPQFIFQYYEEEERQRGNFPDRFSGHQFPNYSSELNVNALLLGDSALYLCASSWDSTAEQYFGPGTRLTVT.

This clonotype was seen a handful of times. The chain joins TRBV30 to TRBJ1-2; 9 bases are shared with TRBD1. In germline, CDR1 is GTSNPN, CDR2 SVGIG (reference sequence). The CDR3 consists of 13 residues. J lost 4 bases, V lost 3 bases, and 3 bases had no gene match. CDR3: CAWRTQGAYGYTF. DNA of the CDR3: TGTGCCTGGAGAACACAGGGGGCCTATGGCTACACCTTC. Variable domain in full (rest from reference TRBV30 and TRBJ1-2): SQTIHQWPATLVQPVGSPLSLECTVEGTSNPNLYWYRQAAGRGLQLLFYSVGIGQISSEVPQNLSASRPQDRQFILSSKKLLLSDSGFYLCAWRTQGAYGYTFGSGTRLTVV.

The gene calls are TRBV12-3 or TRBV12-4 and TRBJ1-1, with a tentative D call TRBD1 (5 bases). The CDR3 covers 15 residues. V was pared by 7 bases and J by 0 bases, with 15 bases between. CDR3 coding DNA: TGTGCCAGCACCGCCCCGTCAGGGATGAACACTGAAGCTTTCTTT. It codes for CASTAPSGMNTEAFF.

Concerning this clonotype: Its ends do not fully match the called genes, so a read error is possible. The CDR3 sequence: CASSLAGGNNEQSF. CDR3 sequence (DNA): TGTGCCAGCAGCTTAGCGGGGGGCAACAATGAGCAGTCCTTC. The V call is TRBV7-9, the J call TRBJ2-1; D may match TRBD1 or TRBD2 (6 bases each). Germline V gives CDR1 SEHNR, CDR2 FQNEAQ (reference sequence). This CDR3 has 14 amino acids.

This clonotype was seen only a few times. This chain joins TRBV19 and TRBJ1-1, with a weak D call TRBD1 (5 bases). The V end lost 7 bases, the J end lost 4 bases, and 19 bases lay between the germline ends. CDR1 and CDR2 (germline): LNHDA, SQIVND (reference sequence). The CDR3 runs 15 residues. In DNA, the CDR3 is TGTGCCAGTACCCTTAGGAGGGGCGCGGTCACTGAAGCTTTCTTT. Its translation: CASTLRRGAVTEAFF.

This chain connects TRBV11-2 to TRBJ2-7; 13 nucleotides align to TRBD2. The CDR3 has 15 amino acids. Germline CDR1 reads SGHAT; CDR2 reads FQNNGV. V was clipped by 5 bases and J by 3 bases; unmatched bases: 4. CDR3 coding DNA: TGTGCCAGCAGCAAGACTAGCGGGAGGATCTACGAGCAGTACTTC. Its protein product is CASSKTSGRIYEQYF. Variable domain in full (rest from reference TRBV11-2 and TRBJ2-7): EAGVAQSPRYKIIEKRQSVAFWCNPISGHATLYWYQQILGQGPKLLIQFQNNGVVDDSQLPKDRFSAERLKGVDSTLKIQPAKLEDSAVYLCASSKTSGRIYEQYFGPGTRLTVT.

This clonotype was observed a handful of times. The chain is built from TRBV6-1 and TRBJ1-6; no reliable D call. This CDR3 region has 12 residues. Germline values: CDR1 MNHNS, CDR2 SASEGT. The V gene lost 8 bases and the J gene lost 8 bases, with 10 bases spanning the gap. Here the CDR3 reads CASREQYSPLHF. The CDR3 DNA is TGTGCCAGCCGGGAACAGTATTCACCCCTCCACTTT.

The sample holds many counts of this clonotype. The V gene is TRBV4-3, the J gene TRBJ2-1, with 8 bases identical to TRBD1. The ends lost 4 bases at V and 3 bases at J; junction bases unmatched: 11. Germline V CDR1 and CDR2: LGHNA, YSLEER. The CDR3 loop spans 17 amino acids. In DNA, the CDR3 is TGCGCCAGCAGCCCATACTTTTCAGGACAGGGCTACAATGAGCAGTTCTTC. Protein sequence: CASSPYFSGQGYNEQFF.

This sequence joins TRBV3-1 and TRBJ1-1; D is unresolved. This CDR3 spans 12 amino acids. With 3 bases removed from V and 8 bases from J, the gap between germline ends came to 10 bases. CDR1 is LGHDT, CDR2 YNNKEL, per germline (reference sequence). CDR3 in DNA: TGTGCCAGCAGCCAGCCGGGCCTAGAAGCTTTCTTT. This encodes CASSQPGLEAFF. The full variable domain, in which reference TRBV3-1 and TRBJ1-1 provide the parts outside the CDR3, is DTAVSQTPKYLVTQMGNDKSIKCEQNLGHDTMYWYKQDSKKFLKIMFSYNNKELIINETVPNRFSPKSPDKAHLNLHINSLELGDSAVYFCASSQPGLEAFFGQGTRLTVV.

The chain employs TRBV7-3 and TRBJ2-2; D might be TRBD1 (5 bases). Germline assignment: CDR1 SGHTA and CDR2 FQGTGA. Trimming shortened V by 4 bases and J by 0 bases, and 12 bases separated the two germline ends. CDR3 length: 16 amino acids. The CDR3 region has the DNA TGTGCCAGCAGCTCCTCCAGGGTGGCGAACACCGGGGAGCTGTTTTTT. Its protein product is CASSSSRVANTGELFF.

This clonotype was seen ten or more times. The CDR3 loop is CASSFERPSYEQYF. CDR3 in DNA: TGTGCCAGCAGCTTTGAGCGTCCCTCCTACGAGCAGTACTTC. The chain couples TRBV11-2 to TRBJ2-7; no firm D call. Germline assignment: CDR1 SGHAT and CDR2 FQNNGV. V was pared by 3 bases and J by 0 bases, with 9 bases between. CDR3 length equals 14 residues.